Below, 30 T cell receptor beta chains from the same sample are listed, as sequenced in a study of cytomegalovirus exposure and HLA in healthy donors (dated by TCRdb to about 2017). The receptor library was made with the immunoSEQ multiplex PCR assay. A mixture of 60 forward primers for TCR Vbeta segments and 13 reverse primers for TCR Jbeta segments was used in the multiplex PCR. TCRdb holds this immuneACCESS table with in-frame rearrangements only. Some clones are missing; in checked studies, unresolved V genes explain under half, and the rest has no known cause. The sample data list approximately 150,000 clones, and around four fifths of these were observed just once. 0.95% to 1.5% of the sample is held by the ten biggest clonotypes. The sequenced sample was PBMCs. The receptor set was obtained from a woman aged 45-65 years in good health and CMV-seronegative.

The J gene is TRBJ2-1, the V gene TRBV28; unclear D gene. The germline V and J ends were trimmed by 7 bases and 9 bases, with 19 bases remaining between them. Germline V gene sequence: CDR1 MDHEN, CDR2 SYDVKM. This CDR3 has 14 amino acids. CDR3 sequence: CASKSVSVYGEQFF. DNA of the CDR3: TGTGCCAGCAAGTCAGTGAGCGTTTACGGTGAGCAGTTCTTC.

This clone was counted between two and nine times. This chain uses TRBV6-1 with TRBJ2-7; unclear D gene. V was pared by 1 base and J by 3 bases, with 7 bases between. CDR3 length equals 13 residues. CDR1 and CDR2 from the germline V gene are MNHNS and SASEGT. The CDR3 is CASSEVGDYEQYF. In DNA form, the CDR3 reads TGTGCCAGCAGTGAAGTAGGAGACTACGAGCAGTACTTC.

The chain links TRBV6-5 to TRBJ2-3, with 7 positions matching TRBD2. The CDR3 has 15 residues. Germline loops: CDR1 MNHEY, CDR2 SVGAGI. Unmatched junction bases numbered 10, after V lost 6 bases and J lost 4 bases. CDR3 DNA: TGTGCCAGCAGCCCTGGGAGGGCGAGGGCAGATACGCAGTATTTT. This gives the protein CASSPGRARADTQYF.

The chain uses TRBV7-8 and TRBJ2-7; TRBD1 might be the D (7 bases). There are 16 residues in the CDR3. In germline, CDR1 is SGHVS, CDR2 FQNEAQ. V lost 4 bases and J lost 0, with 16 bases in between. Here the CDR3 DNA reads TGTGCCAGCAGCTCCCGGGGGACAGCTAGCTCCTACGAGCAGTACTTC. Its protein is CASSSRGTASSYEQYF.

The CDR3: CATSTGQGNGSPLHF. CDR3 DNA: TGTGCCACCAGCACGGGACAGGGGAACGGGTCACCCCTCCACTTT. The rearrangement joins TRBV15 to TRBJ1-6; 10 bases are shared with TRBD1. Germline CDR1 is LNHNV and CDR2 is YYDKDF (reference sequence). J gave up 10 bases and V 4 bases, and 7 bases lay outside the gene matches. CDR3 size: 15 residues.

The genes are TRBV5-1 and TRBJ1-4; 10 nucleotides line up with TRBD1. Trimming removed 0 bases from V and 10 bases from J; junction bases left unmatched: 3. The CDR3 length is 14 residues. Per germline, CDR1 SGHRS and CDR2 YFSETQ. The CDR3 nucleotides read TGCGCCAGCAGCTTGGGACAGGGGGCGGGAAAACTGTTTTTT. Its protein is CASSLGQGAGKLFF.

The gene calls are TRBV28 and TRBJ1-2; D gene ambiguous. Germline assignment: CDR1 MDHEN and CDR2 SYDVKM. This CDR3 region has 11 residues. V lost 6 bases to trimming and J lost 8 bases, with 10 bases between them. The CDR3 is CASSSSFGYTF. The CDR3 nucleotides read TGTGCCAGCAGCTCGTCGTTCGGCTACACCTTC.

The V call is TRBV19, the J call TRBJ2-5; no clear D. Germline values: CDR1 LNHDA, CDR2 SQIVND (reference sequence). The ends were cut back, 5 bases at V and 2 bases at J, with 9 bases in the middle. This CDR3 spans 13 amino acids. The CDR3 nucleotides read TGTGCCAGTAGTTTTGGGCTACAAGAGACCCAGTACTTC. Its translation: CASSFGLQETQYF.

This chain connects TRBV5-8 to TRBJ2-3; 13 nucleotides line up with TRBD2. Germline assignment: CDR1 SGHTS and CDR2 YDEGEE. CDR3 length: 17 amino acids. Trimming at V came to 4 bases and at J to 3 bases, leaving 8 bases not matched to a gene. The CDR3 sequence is CASSRDPGLAGTDTQYF. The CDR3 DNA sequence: TGTGCCAGCAGCCGCGACCCGGGACTAGCGGGGACAGATACGCAGTATTTT.

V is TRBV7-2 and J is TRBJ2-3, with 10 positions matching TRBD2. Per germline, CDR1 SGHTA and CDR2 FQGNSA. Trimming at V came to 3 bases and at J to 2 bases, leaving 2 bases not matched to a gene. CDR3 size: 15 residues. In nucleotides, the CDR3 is TGTGCCAGCAGCTTTAGCGGGAGGCCCACAGATACGCAGTATTTT. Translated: CASSFSGRPTDTQYF.

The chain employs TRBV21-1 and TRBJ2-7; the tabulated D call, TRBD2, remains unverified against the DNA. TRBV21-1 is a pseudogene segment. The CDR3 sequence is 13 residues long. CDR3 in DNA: TGTGCCAGCAGCAAACGGAGGGACGGCCAATGTGGCTTC. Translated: CASSKRRDGQCGF.

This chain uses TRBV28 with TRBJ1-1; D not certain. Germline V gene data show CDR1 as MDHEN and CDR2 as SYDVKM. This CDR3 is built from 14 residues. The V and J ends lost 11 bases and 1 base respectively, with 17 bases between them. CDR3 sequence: CASHTPQSNTEAFF. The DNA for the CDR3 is TGTGCCTCTCATACACCACAGTCGAACACTGAAGCTTTCTTT.

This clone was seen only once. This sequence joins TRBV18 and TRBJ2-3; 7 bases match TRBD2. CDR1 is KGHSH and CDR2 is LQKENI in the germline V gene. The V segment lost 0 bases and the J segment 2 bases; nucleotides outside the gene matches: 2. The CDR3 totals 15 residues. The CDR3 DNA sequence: TGTGCCAGCTCACCACCGGGGGGGTTCACAGATACGCAGTATTTT. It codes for CASSPPGGFTDTQYF.

CDR3 region: CASSQAVGSTYEQYF. The CDR3 DNA follows: TGCGCCAGCAGCCAAGCGGTGGGCAGCACCTACGAGCAGTACTTC. This chain joins TRBV4-1 and TRBJ2-7, with D unresolved. Looked up from germline, CDR1 is MGHRA and CDR2 is YSYEKL. The V end was cut by 1 base, the J end by 2 bases, with 12 bases between. CDR3 length: 15 amino acids.

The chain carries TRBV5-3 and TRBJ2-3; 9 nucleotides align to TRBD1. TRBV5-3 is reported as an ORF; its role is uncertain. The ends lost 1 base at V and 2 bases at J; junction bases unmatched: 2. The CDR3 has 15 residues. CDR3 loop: CARSLRDRVTDTQYF. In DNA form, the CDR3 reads TGTGCCAGAAGCTTGAGGGACAGGGTCACAGATACGCAGTATTTT.

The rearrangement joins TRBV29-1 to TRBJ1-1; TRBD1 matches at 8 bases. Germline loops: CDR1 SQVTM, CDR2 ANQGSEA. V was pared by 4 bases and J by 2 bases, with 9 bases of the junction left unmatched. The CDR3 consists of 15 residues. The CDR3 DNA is TGCAGCGTTGCTACGGACAGGGATCGCAACACTGAAGCTTTCTTT. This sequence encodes CSVATDRDRNTEAFF.

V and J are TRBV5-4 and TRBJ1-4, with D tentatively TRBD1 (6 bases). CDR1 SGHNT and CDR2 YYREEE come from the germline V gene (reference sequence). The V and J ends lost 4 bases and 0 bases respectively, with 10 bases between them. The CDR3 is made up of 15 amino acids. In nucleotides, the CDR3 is TGTGCCAGCAGCGGAACAGGGTCAACTAATGAAAAACTGTTTTTT. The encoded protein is CASSGTGSTNEKLFF.

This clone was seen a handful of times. As DNA, the CDR3 is TGCAGCGTCGGACCCCGAGGCCAGGGGACCACCGGGGAGCTGTTTTTT. Encoded protein: CSVGPRGQGTTGELFF. J is TRBJ2-2 and V is TRBV29-1, with a weak D call TRBD1 (6 bases). The CDR3 runs 16 residues. The V end was cut by 6 bases, the J end by 4 bases, with 21 bases between. The V gene's germline CDR1 is SQVTM and CDR2 ANQGSEA.

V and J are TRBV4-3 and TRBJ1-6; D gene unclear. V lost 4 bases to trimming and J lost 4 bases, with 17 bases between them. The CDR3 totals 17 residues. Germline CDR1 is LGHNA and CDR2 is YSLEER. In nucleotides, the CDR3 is TGCGCCAGCAGCCCATCCACCCCCGGGAGTTATAATTCACCCCTCCACTTT. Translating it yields CASSPSTPGSYNSPLHF.

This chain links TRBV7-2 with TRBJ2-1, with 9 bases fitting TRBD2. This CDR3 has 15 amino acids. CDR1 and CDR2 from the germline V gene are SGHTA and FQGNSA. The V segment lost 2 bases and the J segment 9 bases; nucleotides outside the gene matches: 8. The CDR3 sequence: CASSLTGTSLFEQFF. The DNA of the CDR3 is TGTGCCAGCAGCTTAACCGGGACTAGCTTGTTTGAGCAGTTCTTC.

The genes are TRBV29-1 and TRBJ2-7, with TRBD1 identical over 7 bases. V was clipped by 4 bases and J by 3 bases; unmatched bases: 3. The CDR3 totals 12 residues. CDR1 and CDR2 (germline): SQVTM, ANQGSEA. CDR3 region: CSVGPGGYEQYF. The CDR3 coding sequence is TGCAGCGTTGGCCCAGGGGGCTACGAGCAGTACTTC.

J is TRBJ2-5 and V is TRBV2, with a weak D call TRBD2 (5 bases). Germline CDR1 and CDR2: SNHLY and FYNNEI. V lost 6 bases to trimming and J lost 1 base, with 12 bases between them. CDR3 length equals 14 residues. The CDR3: CASRLGRSQETQYF. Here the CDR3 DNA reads TGTGCCAGCAGACTAGGACGTAGCCAAGAGACCCAGTACTTC.

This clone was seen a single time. The CDR3 bases are TGTGCCAGCTCACCACTCCTCGGGGTTGGATCCTACGAGCAGTACTTC. It specifies CASSPLLGVGSYEQYF. J is TRBJ2-7 and V is TRBV18; possible D gene TRBD2, 5 bases. V shed 1 base and J shed 1 base, with 14 bases lying between them. Looked up from germline, CDR1 is KGHSH and CDR2 is LQKENI. CDR3 length: 16 amino acids.

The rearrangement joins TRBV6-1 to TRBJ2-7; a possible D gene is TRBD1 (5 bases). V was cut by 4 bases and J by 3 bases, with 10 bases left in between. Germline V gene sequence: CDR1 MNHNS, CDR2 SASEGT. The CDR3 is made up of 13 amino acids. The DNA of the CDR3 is TGTGCCAGCAGTGGCACAGGATTCTACGAGCAGTACTTC. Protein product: CASSGTGFYEQYF.

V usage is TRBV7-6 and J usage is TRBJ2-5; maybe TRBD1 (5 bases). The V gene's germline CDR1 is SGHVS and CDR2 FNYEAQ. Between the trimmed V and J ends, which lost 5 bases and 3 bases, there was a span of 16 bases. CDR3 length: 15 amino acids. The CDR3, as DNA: TGTGCCAGCAGCCCCTTTGGAGAGGACAAAGAGACCCAGTACTTC. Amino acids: CASSPFGEDKETQYF.

The chain's CDR3 is CASSPGQGELANTGELFF. As DNA, the CDR3 is TGTGCCAGCTCGCCGGGACAGGGAGAACTCGCGAACACCGGGGAGCTGTTTTTT. The J gene is TRBJ2-2, the V gene TRBV11-3, with 9 positions matching TRBD1. Per germline, CDR1 SGHNT and CDR2 YENEEA. CDR3 length equals 18 residues. V lost 8 bases to trimming and J lost 0 bases; unmatched junction nucleotides: 13.

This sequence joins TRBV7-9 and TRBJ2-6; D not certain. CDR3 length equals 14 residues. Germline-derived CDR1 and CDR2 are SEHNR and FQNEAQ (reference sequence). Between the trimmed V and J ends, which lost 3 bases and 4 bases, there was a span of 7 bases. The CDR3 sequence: CASSLSQGANVLTF. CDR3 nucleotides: TGTGCCAGCAGCTTGTCTCAGGGGGCCAACGTCCTGACTTTC.

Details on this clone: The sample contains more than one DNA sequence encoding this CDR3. CDR3 residues: CASSQDRVGGYTF. CDR3 sequence (DNA): TGCGCCAGCAGCCAAGACAGGGTGGGAGGCTACACCTTC. J is TRBJ1-2 and V is TRBV4-3; perhaps TRBD1 as D (5 bases). CDR3 size: 13 residues. Germline lookup yields CDR1 LGHNA and CDR2 YSLEER. The V gene lost 0 bases and the J gene lost 8 bases, with 10 bases spanning the gap.

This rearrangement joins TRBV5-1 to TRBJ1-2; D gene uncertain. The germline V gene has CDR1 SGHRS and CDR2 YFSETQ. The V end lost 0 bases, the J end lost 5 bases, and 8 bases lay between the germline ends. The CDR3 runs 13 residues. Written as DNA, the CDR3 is TGCGCCAGCAGCTTGGACAGTGAATATGGCTACACCTTC. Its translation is CASSLDSEYGYTF.

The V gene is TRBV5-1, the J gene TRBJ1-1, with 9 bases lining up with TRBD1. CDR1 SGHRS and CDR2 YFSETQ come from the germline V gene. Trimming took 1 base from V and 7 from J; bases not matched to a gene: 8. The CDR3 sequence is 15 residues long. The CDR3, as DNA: TGCGCCAGCAGCTTGACTGTGGGGACAGGGCTTGAAGCTTTCTTT. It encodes CASSLTVGTGLEAFF.